This T cell receptor beta chain is from a study of cytomegalovirus exposure and HLA in healthy donors. Study background: An early data release held about 85 million unique TCRs from HLA-typed donors. Study-level results: In a later analysis, compared with equally common non-associated chains, HLA-associated beta chains were more expanded. Some TCR beta chains (164 of them) were listed as cytomegalovirus-associated.

This PCR relied on a set of 60 Vbeta primers and 13 Jbeta primers. TCRdb keeps only in-frame clones here, not all; method: immunoSEQ multiplex PCR. This table lists 60,000 to 65,000 clones. Comment on this clone: Its antigen remains unidentified.

Trimming cost V 8 bases and J 7 bases; bases outside gene matches: 11. The CDR3 has 13 amino acids. Germline V lookup: CDR1 SEHNR, CDR2 FQNEAQ (reference sequence). The specimen was PBMCs. V usage is TRBV7-9 and J usage is TRBJ2-7, with TRBD2 matching 7 bases. The sequence came from a man younger than 45 in good health and CMV-seropositive. The CDR3 loop is CASCGSTVGEQYF. DNA for the CDR3: TGTGCCAGCTGCGGGAGCACTGTTGGAGAGCAGTACTTC.